This T cell receptor (beta chain) was sequenced for a study of blood T cell repertoires in COVID-19. This CDR3 spans 15 amino acids. V was pared by 0 bases and J by 3 bases, with 9 bases between. Germline values: CDR1 KGHDR, CDR2 SFDVKD. Assay: immunoSEQ multiplex PCR; the TCRdb copy retains only in-frame clones and omits some. The profile shows about 220,000 clones, approximately 82% of them singletons. This chain joins TRBV24-1 and TRBJ2-3, with TRBD1 as a possible D gene (5 bases). The receptor was derived from a woman of 80 years or more with acute or convalescent COVID-19. Input material: peripheral blood. The chain's CDR3 is CATSDLGTGTDTQYF. CDR3 bases: TGTGCCACCAGTGATTTGGGTACAGGAACAGATACGCAGTATTTT.